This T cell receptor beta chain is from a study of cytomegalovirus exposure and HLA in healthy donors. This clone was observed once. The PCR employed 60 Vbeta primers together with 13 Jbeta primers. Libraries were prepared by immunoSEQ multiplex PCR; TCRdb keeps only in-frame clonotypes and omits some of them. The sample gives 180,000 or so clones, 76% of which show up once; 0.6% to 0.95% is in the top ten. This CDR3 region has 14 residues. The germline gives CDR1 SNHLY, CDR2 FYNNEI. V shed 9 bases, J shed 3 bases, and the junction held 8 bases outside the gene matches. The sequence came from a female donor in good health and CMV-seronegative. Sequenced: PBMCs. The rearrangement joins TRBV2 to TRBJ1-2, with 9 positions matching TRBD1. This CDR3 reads CARFRRDRDYGYTF. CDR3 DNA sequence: TGTGCCAGGTTTAGGCGGGACAGGGACTATGGCTACACCTTC.